This T cell receptor beta chain was identified during a study of neoadjuvant nivolumab and ipilimumab in lung cancer (dated by TCRdb to about 2020). With respect to the entire study: Nivolumab was given at 3 mg/kg intravenously on days 1, 15 and 29, and the combination arm added ipilimumab 1 mg/kg on day 1 only. The major pathologic response (MPR) rate in the intention-to-treat population in each study arm was designated as the primary trial endpoint. A total of around 45 patients with operable NSCLC were treated in the trial, with approximately 23 randomized to nivolumab monotherapy and about 21 randomized to nivolumab plus ipilimumab. TCR repertoires were compared between pretherapy (baseline) peripheral blood and tumors resected at surgery after neoadjuvant immune checkpoint blockade. Seven patients had matched pretherapy and resected tumor pairs analyzed, with four treated with nivolumab and three with nivolumab plus ipilimumab. General study outcomes and caveats: Compared with tumor-adjacent uninvolved lung, resected tumors had greater TCR richness and clonality, and increases showed up in more of the dual-therapy-treated tumors. From pretherapy to surgery, tumor T-cell richness and clonality went up in three of three dual-therapy tumors, versus only two of four nivolumab-treated tumors. TCR sequencing was performed in a small number of samples. There was no significant correlation between TCR clonality and pathologic tumor regression, and just a single major-pathologic-response sample was available for the clonality-regression analysis. A positive correlation was observed between pretherapy blood TCR richness and richness in tumors resected after neoadjuvant therapy (Spearman R ~ 0.82).

The sample's time point label, decoded: at surgical resection after neoadjuvant nivolumab +/- ipilimumab. Samples were obtained from the phase 2 randomized NEOSTAR trial, in which neoadjuvant nivolumab or nivolumab plus ipilimumab followed by surgery was tested in operable NSCLC. Libraries were made using the immunoSEQ multiplex PCR assay. Concerning the study's data processing: Repertoires were summarized in terms of richness and clonality, and significantly expanded and contracted clones between pre- and post-therapy samples were identified. Here the immuneACCESS table is served through TCRdb, limited to in-frame sequences with V and J called. Missing clones are a known gap in these copies; in checked studies unresolved V genes cover under half, and the rest lacks a known reason. From that table come the V and J calls and clone size; the DNA was used to work out D and trimming. The sample profile shows tens of thousands of clones; 92% of them were found once. 2.1% of the sample is taken by the ten largest.

Concerning this clone: The antigen it binds to is not known. Nothing much larger sits one base from this clone, and base qualities are not available.

The CDR3 covers 13 residues, taking in both the cysteine and the phenylalanine. The DNA shown is the 39-base CDR3, in frame from base 1. The V end loses 0 bases and the J end loses 7 bases, and a stretch of 7 bases separates them. Via the germline V gene, CDR1 is SGHRS and CDR2 YFSETQ. This sample comprised peripheral blood, obtained after neoadjuvant nivolumab, alone or with ipilimumab, at or shortly before surgery. This chain is built from TRBV5-1 and TRBJ2-2; no D gene can be assigned with confidence. The sequence came from an adult with non-small cell lung cancer. CDR3 protein: CASSLEGHGELFF. Read as DNA, the sequence is TGCGCCAGCAGCTTGGAAGGTCACGGGGAGCTGTTTTTT.